Listed below are T cell receptor beta chains from one sample, sequenced in a study of blood T cell repertoires in COVID-19. The table came from immunoSEQ multiplex PCR; TCRdb's copy has only in-frame clones and leaves some out. Found here are about 55,000 clones, approximately 90% of them singletons; the top ten hold about 15%. The sample taken for sequencing was peripheral blood. The source of these receptors is a man aged 65-85 years with acute or convalescent COVID-19. CDR3s include the opening cysteine and the closing phenylalanine or tryptophan. The order of the fields is J gene, V gene, clone size, D gene, CDR3 protein, CDR3 DNA. A D gene is named only where the DNA matches it firmly. Size tells how often a clone was seen (once, few, many) or the class of an expanded clone, and some rows leave it out.

j_gene: TRBJ1-2; v_gene: TRBV20-1; abundance: .; d_gene: .; CDR3aa: CSASKPGTDYGYTF; CDR3nt: TGCAGTGCTAGTAAACCAGGAACAGACTATGGCTACACCTTC
j_gene: TRBJ2-1; v_gene: TRBV2; abundance: .; d_gene: .; CDR3aa: CASSLYNEQFF; CDR3nt: TGTGCCAGCAGTCTGTACAATGAGCAGTTCTTC
j_gene: TRBJ2-7; v_gene: TRBV6-5; abundance: .; d_gene: TRBD1; CDR3aa: CASGDRAGYGEQYF; CDR3nt: TGTGCCAGCGGGGACAGGGCGGGATATGGGGAGCAGTACTTC
j_gene: TRBJ2-1; v_gene: TRBV19; abundance: .; d_gene: .; CDR3aa: CATQGTGGRAQFF; CDR3nt: TGTGCCACCCAGGGGACCGGCGGTAGGGCGCAGTTCTTC
j_gene: TRBJ2-3; v_gene: TRBV7-3; abundance: few; d_gene: TRBD1; CDR3aa: CASSLNRGLTDTQYF; CDR3nt: TGTGCCAGCAGCTTAAACAGGGGGCTAACAGATACGCAGTATTTT
j_gene: TRBJ2-7; v_gene: TRBV19; abundance: .; d_gene: TRBD1; CDR3aa: CASSSRTGGYEQYF; CDR3nt: TGTGCCAGTAGTTCAAGGACAGGGGGGTACGAGCAGTACTTC
j_gene: TRBJ1-1; v_gene: TRBV5-5; abundance: once; d_gene: TRBD1; CDR3aa: CASSLTGQGNTEAFF; CDR3nt: TGTGCCAGCAGCTTAACCGGACAGGGAAACACTGAAGCTTTCTTT
j_gene: TRBJ2-1; v_gene: TRBV4-3; abundance: once; d_gene: TRBD2; CDR3aa: CASSQGPSGRAGGYNEQFF; CDR3nt: TGCGCCAGCAGCCAAGGACCTAGCGGGAGGGCCGGTGGTTACAATGAGCAGTTCTTC
j_gene: TRBJ2-7; v_gene: TRBV7-2; abundance: .; d_gene: .; CDR3aa: CASTPSRGAAYEQYF; CDR3nt: TGTGCCAGCACCCCTTCTAGAGGCGCCGCCTACGAGCAGTACTTC
j_gene: TRBJ2-2; v_gene: TRBV7-2; abundance: .; d_gene: TRBD2; CDR3aa: CASSAPAGLADTGELFF; CDR3nt: TGTGCCAGCAGTGCCCCCGCCGGACTAGCCGACACCGGGGAGCTGTTTTTT
j_gene: TRBJ2-1; v_gene: TRBV4-1; abundance: .; d_gene: TRBD1; CDR3aa: CASSQRTGGSYNEQFF; CDR3nt: TGCGCCAGCAGCCAAAGGACAGGGGGGTCCTACAATGAGCAGTTCTTC
j_gene: TRBJ1-1; v_gene: TRBV6-2/TRBV6-3; abundance: .; d_gene: TRBD1; CDR3aa: CASSQRQGGINTEAFF; CDR3nt: TGTGCCAGCAGTCAACGACAGGGTGGGATCAACACTGAAGCTTTCTTT
j_gene: TRBJ2-3; v_gene: TRBV7-6; abundance: .; d_gene: TRBD2; CDR3aa: CASSPTVLAGGDTQYF; CDR3nt: TGTGCCAGCAGCCCAACAGTTCTCGCGGGAGGGGATACGCAGTATTTT
j_gene: TRBJ2-3; v_gene: TRBV7-2; abundance: .; d_gene: TRBD1; CDR3aa: CASSRNRGYGTDTQYF; CDR3nt: TGTGCCAGCAGCCGGAACAGGGGTTACGGCACAGATACGCAGTATTTT
j_gene: TRBJ1-6; v_gene: TRBV27; abundance: once; d_gene: TRBD1; CDR3aa: CASSLGQPGNSPLHF; CDR3nt: TGTGCCAGCAGTCTGGGACAGCCGGGGAATTCACCCCTCCACTTT
j_gene: TRBJ2-1; v_gene: TRBV4-1; abundance: .; d_gene: .; CDR3aa: CASSQVEAILANEQFF; CDR3nt: TGCGCCAGCAGCCAAGTTGAGGCGATCCTGGCCAATGAGCAGTTCTTC
j_gene: TRBJ1-2; v_gene: TRBV19; abundance: .; d_gene: TRBD1; CDR3aa: CASSKGDRLNYGYTF; CDR3nt: TGTGCCAGTAGTAAGGGGGACAGGCTAAACTATGGCTACACCTTC
j_gene: TRBJ2-2; v_gene: TRBV23-1; abundance: .; d_gene: TRBD1; CDR3aa: CASSHTGQGDTGELFF; CDR3nt: TGCGCCAGCAGTCATACTGGACAGGGGGACACCGGGGAGCTGTTTTTT
j_gene: TRBJ2-1; v_gene: TRBV7-2; abundance: .; d_gene: .; CDR3aa: CASSLVRTYNEQFF; CDR3nt: TGTGCCAGCAGCTTAGTCAGGACCTACAATGAGCAGTTCTTC
j_gene: TRBJ1-1; v_gene: TRBV27; abundance: .; d_gene: .; CDR3aa: CASRRAGTVNTEAFF; CDR3nt: TGTGCCAGCAGGCGGGCGGGGACGGTGAACACTGAAGCTTTCTTT
j_gene: TRBJ2-6; v_gene: TRBV27; abundance: .; d_gene: .; CDR3aa: CASSYLGTNVLTF; CDR3nt: TGTGCCAGCAGTTACCTCGGGACAAACGTCCTGACTTTC
j_gene: TRBJ1-3; v_gene: TRBV18; abundance: .; d_gene: TRBD1; CDR3aa: CASSRDSSGNTIYF; CDR3nt: TGTGCCAGCTCACGGGACAGCTCTGGAAACACCATATATTTT
j_gene: TRBJ2-7; v_gene: TRBV6-4; abundance: .; d_gene: TRBD2; CDR3aa: CASREREGNGEQYF; CDR3nt: TGTGCCAGCAGGGAACGGGAGGGGAACGGCGAGCAGTACTTC
j_gene: TRBJ2-1; v_gene: TRBV9; abundance: .; d_gene: TRBD2; CDR3aa: CASSVESGGTTNEQFF; CDR3nt: TGTGCCAGCAGCGTAGAAAGCGGGGGGACAACTAATGAGCAGTTCTTC
j_gene: TRBJ1-1; v_gene: TRBV11-3; abundance: once; d_gene: .; CDR3aa: CASSLNRDDTEAFF; CDR3nt: TGTGCCAGCAGCTTAAACAGGGACGACACTGAAGCTTTCTTT
j_gene: TRBJ2-3; v_gene: TRBV29-1; abundance: once; d_gene: .; CDR3aa: CSVEDGHPSTDTQYF; CDR3nt: TGCAGCGTTGAAGATGGACATCCTAGCACAGATACGCAGTATTTT
j_gene: TRBJ1-1; v_gene: TRBV5-4; abundance: .; d_gene: .; CDR3aa: CASSREGSGSTEAFF; CDR3nt: TGTGCCAGCAGCCGGGAGGGGTCAGGGAGCACTGAAGCTTTCTTT
j_gene: TRBJ1-6; v_gene: TRBV6-6; abundance: .; d_gene: .; CDR3aa: CASSRNVRDKFQPSDLNSPLHF; CDR3nt: TGTGCCAGCAGTCGCAACGTCCGGGACAAGTTCCAACCATCCGACCTTAATTCACCCCTCCACTTT
j_gene: TRBJ2-7; v_gene: TRBV30; abundance: .; d_gene: .; CDR3aa: CAWQESFSYEQYF; CDR3nt: TGTGCCTGGCAAGAGTCATTCTCCTACGAGCAGTACTTC
j_gene: TRBJ2-5; v_gene: TRBV11-3; abundance: .; d_gene: .; CDR3aa: CASSLGPGQETQYF; CDR3nt: TGTGCCAGCAGCTTAGGGCCAGGGCAAGAGACCCAGTACTTC
j_gene: TRBJ2-1; v_gene: TRBV6-5; abundance: .; d_gene: .; CDR3aa: CASSLDSSYNEQFF; CDR3nt: TGTGCCAGCAGCCTGGACAGCTCCTACAATGAGCAGTTCTTC
j_gene: TRBJ2-1; v_gene: TRBV30; abundance: .; d_gene: .; CDR3aa: CAWSYSDEQFF; CDR3nt: TGTGCCTGGAGTTATTCGGATGAGCAGTTCTTC
j_gene: TRBJ1-2; v_gene: TRBV27; abundance: .; d_gene: .; CDR3aa: CASSLSGGNYGYTF; CDR3nt: TGTGCCAGCAGTTTATCTGGGGGGAACTATGGCTACACCTTC
j_gene: TRBJ1-5; v_gene: TRBV11-3; abundance: .; d_gene: .; CDR3aa: CARTGSNQPQHF; CDR3nt: TGTGCCAGAACAGGCAGCAATCAGCCCCAGCATTTT
j_gene: TRBJ2-5; v_gene: TRBV7-2; abundance: .; d_gene: .; CDR3aa: CASSLGAVGYQETQYF; CDR3nt: TGTGCCAGCAGCTTAGGGGCAGTTGGGTACCAAGAGACCCAGTACTTC
j_gene: TRBJ2-7; v_gene: TRBV5-5; abundance: .; d_gene: .; CDR3aa: CASSFGIGSYEQYF; CDR3nt: TGTGCCAGCAGCTTCGGGATCGGCTCCTACGAGCAGTACTTC